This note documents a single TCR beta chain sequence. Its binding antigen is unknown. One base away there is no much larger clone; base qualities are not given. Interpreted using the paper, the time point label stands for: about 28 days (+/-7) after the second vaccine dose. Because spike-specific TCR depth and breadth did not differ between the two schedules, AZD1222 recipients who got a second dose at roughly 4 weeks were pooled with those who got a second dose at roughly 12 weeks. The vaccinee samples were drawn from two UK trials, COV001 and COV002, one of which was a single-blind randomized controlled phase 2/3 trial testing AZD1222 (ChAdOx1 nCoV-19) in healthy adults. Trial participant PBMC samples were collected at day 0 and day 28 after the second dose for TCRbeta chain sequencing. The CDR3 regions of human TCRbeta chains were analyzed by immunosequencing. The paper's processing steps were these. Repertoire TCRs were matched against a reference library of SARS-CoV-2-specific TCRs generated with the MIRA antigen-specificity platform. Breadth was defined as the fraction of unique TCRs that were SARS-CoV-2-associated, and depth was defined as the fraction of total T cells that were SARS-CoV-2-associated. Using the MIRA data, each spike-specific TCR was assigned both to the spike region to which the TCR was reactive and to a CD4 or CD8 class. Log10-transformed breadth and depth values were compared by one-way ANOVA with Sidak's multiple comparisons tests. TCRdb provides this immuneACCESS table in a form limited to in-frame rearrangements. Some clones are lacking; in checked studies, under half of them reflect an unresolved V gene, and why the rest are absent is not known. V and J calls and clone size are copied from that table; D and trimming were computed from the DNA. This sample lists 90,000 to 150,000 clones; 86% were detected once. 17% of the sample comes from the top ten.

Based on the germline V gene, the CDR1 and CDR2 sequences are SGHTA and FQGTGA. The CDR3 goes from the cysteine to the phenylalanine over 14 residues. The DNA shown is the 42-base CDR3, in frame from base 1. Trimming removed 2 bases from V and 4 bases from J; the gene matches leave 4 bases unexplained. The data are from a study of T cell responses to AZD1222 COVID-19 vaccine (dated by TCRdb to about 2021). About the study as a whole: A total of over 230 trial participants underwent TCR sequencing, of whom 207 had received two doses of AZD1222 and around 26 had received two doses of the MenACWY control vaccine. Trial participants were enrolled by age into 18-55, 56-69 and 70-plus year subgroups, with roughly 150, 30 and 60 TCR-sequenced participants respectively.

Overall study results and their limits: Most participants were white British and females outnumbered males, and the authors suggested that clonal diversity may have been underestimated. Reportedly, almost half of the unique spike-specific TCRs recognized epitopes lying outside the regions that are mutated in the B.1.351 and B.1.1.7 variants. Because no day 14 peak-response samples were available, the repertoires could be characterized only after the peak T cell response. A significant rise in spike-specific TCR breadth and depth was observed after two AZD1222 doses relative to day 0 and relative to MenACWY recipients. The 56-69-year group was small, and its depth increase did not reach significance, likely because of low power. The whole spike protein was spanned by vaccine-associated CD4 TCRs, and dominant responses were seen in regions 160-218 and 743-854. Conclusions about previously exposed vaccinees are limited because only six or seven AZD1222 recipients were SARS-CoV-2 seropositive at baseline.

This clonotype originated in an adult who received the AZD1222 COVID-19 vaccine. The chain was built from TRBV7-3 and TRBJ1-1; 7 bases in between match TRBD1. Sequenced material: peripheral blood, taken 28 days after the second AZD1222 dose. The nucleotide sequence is TGTGCCAGCAGCTTAGAAGGGGGCCTCACTGAAGCTTTCTTT. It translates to CASSLEGGLTEAFF.